This T cell receptor (beta chain) was recorded in a study of PD-L1 blockade in urothelial cancer. Study in general: Among blood samples, the median T cell count was approximately 150,000.

This CDR3 has 17 residues. V was trimmed by 1 base and J by 0 bases, leaving 16 bases between them. Germline V gives CDR1 SGHAT, CDR2 FQNNGV. The sample's time point: pretreatment peripheral blood. Patients yielded 1 to 8 samples each, pretreatment and on-treatment. Each PCR contained spiked-in synthetic TCR analog templates. The table came from immunoSEQ multiplex PCR; TCRdb's copy has only in-frame clones and leaves some out. The sample includes 37,000 or so clones, 84% of them seen just once. This sequence was found in a man between 60 and 75 years old with urothelial cancer. The J gene is TRBJ2-7, the V gene TRBV11-2, with a possible D match to TRBD1 (5 bases). The sample in question was PBMCs, obtained around atezolizumab (anti-PD-L1) treatment. The CDR3 DNA reads as TGTGCCAGCAGCTTAGCCTCATCAGGGTGGAGCTCCTACGAGCAGTACTTC. This codes for CASSLASSGWSSYEQYF.